Listed below are T cell receptor beta chains from one sample, sequenced in a study of T cells expressing NK-cell markers. TCRdb reprocessed the 5' RACE reads and stores each CDR3 protein as one record, lacking DNA. This listing includes a few hundred thousand distinct CDR3 sequences. Sequenced material: blood T cells: a sorted CD56 or NKG2C T cell subset, CD4+ or CD8+ T cells, or bulk PBMC T cells (not recorded which). These receptors all stem from a man aged 18 to 35 in good health. Both conserved end residues are part of each CDR3. Each record gives: J gene, V gene, CDR3 length, CDR3 protein.

>TRBJ2-1|TRBV29-1|16
CSVAGSGRAPHHEQFF
>TRBJ2-1|TRBV18|15
CASSPPVSGSGEQFF
>TRBJ2-5|TRBV7-2|17
CASSLGVLAGSRETQYF
>TRBJ1-1|TRBV11-3|16
CASSLVAVELNTEAFF
>TRBJ2-3|TRBV13|18
CASSWLAGGGISTDTQYF
>TRBJ2-1|TRBV25-1|15
CASSARGGYYNEQFF
>TRBJ2-1|TRBV11-2|15
CASSPPLRRPGGSLF
>TRBJ2-1|TRBV12-3/TRBV12-4|13
CASGAGASNEQFF
>TRBJ2-1|TRBV3-1|18
CASSQDRGGRISYNEQFF
>TRBJ2-2|TRBV20-1|12
CSASRVAGELFF
>TRBJ2-1|TRBV5-1|19
CASNERALPYLSSYNEQFF
>TRBJ1-1|TRBV5-1|16
CASSLGGSRRNTEAFF
>TRBJ2-1|TRBV15|12
CATKQLGDEQFF
>TRBJ2-7|TRBV19|14
CASSTTGTGHEQYF
>TRBJ1-2|TRBV6-5|12
CASRDTRGGYTF
>TRBJ1-5|TRBV30|15
CAWAFPGQGRQPQHF
>TRBJ2-3|TRBV4-1|16
CASSLLALATPDTQYF
>TRBJ2-3|TRBV3-1|17
CASSQFDRTTSTDTQYF
>TRBJ2-3|TRBV24-1|16
CATSDLALAGTDTQYF
>TRBJ2-4|TRBV12-3/TRBV12-4|19
CASSLNIRLAELAKNIQYF
>TRBJ1-2|TRBV20-1|12
CSVRQGGDGYTF
>TRBJ2-7|TRBV7-8|13
CASSLSGRREQYF
>TRBJ2-3|TRBV5-1|16
CASSGSSGRGTDTQYF
>TRBJ2-4|TRBV20-1|14
CSARDVGSDRIQYF
>TRBJ2-7|TRBV3-1|15
CATPIGTLVSYEQYF
>TRBJ2-1|TRBV7-2|14
CASSSLGPYNEQFF
>TRBJ2-1|TRBV7-9|12
CASSLGRDSPFF
>TRBJ1-1|TRBV4-1|15
CASSLAYGMNTEAFF
>TRBJ2-3|TRBV10-3|15
CAISDGQGLTDTQYF
>TRBJ2-2|TRBV27|11
CASRLSGELFF
>TRBJ2-7|TRBV7-2|13
CASSRGSPSEQYF
>TRBJ2-7|TRBV7-2|14
CASSFEVAGNEQYF
>TRBJ2-3|TRBV12-3/TRBV12-4|16
CASTPLREEPTDTQYF
>TRBJ2-7|TRBV5-1|14
CASSLGQGGDEQYF